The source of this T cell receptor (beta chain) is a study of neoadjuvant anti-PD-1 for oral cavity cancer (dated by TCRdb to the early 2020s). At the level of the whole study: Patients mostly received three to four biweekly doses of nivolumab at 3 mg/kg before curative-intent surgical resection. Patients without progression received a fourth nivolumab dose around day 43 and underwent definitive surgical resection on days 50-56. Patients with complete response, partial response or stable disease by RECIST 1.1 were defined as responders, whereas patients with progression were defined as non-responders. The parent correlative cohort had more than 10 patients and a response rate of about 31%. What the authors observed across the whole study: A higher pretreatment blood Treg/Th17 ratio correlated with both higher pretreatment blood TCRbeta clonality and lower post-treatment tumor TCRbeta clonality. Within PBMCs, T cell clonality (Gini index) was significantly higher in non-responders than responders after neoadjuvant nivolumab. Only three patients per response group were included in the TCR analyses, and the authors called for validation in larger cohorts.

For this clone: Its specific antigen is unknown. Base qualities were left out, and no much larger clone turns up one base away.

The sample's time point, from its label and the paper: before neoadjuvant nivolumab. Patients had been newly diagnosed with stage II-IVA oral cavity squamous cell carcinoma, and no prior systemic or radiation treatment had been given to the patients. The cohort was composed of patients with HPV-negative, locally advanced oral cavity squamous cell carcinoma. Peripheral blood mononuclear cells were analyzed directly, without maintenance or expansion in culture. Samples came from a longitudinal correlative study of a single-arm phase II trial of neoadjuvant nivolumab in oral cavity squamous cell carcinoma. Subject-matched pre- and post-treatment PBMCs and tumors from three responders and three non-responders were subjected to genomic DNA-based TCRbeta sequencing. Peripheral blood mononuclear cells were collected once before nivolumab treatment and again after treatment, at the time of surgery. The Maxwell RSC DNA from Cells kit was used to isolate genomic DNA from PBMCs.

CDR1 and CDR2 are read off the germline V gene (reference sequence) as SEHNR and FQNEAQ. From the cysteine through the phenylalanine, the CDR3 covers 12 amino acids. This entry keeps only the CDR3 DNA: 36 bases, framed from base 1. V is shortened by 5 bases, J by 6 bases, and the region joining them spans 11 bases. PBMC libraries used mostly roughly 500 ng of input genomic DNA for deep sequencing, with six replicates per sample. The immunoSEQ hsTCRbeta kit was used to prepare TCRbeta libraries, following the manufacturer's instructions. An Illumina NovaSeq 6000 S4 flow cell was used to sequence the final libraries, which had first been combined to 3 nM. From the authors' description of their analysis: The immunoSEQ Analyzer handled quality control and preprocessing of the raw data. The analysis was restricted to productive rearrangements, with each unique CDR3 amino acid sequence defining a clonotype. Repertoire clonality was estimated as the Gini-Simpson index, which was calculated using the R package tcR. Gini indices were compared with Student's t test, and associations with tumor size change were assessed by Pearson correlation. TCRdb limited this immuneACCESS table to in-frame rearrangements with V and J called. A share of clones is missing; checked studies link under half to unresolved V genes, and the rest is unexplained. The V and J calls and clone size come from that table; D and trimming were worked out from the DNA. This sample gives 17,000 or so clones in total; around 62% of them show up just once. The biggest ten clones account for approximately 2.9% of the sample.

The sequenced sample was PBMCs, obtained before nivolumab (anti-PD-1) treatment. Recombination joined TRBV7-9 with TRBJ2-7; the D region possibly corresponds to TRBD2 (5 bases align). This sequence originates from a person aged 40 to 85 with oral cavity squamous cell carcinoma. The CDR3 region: CASSLDYLEQYF. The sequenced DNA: TGTGCCAGCAGCCTCGACTACCTCGAGCAGTACTTC.